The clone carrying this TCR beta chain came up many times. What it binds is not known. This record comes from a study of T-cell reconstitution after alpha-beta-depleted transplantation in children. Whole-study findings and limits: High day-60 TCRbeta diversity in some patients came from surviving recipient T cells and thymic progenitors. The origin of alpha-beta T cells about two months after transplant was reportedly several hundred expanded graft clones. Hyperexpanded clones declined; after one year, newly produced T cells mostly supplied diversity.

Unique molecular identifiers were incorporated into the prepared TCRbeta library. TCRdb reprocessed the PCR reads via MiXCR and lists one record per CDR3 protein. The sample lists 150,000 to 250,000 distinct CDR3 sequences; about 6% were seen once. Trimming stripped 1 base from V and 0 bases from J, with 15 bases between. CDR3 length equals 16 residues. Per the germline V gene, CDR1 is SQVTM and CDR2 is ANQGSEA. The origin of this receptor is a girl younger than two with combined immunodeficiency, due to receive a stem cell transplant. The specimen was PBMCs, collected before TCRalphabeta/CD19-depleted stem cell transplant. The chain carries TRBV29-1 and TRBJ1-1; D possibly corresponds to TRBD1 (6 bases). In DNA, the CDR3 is TGCAGCGTTGAAGGGGGGCAGATGTTTCTGAACACTGAAGCTTTCTTT. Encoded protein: CSVEGGQMFLNTEAFF.